This T cell receptor (beta chain) comes out of a study of shared clonotypes between healthy human individuals. The study, taken as a whole, reports: Rarefaction gave evidence that sorted-subset sequencing remained incomplete despite large depth. An effect of sequencing depth on clonotype sharing among donors was expected.

Of note for this clone: Antigen specificity is unknown.

The authors ran the assay at deep level. The assay was immunoSEQ multiplex PCR, and TCRdb's table has in-frame clones only and misses some. The sample has about 980,000 clones; 60% to 85% are singletons. Trimming stripped 7 bases from V and 0 bases from J, with 10 bases between. The CDR3 runs 15 residues. Looked up from germline, CDR1 is MDHEN and CDR2 is SYDVKM. Each of the donors was a healthy adult who was HIV-negative and had not had a recent acute infection or vaccination. The chain employs TRBV28 and TRBJ1-6, with D unclear. The clonotype originates from a man in his late teens or twenties in good health. Sequencing was performed on memory CD4+ T cells sorted from blood. This sample's subset: CD45RA-negative fraction. CDR3 sequence reads: CASTGQSSYNSPLHF. The CDR3 DNA reads as TGTGCCAGCACGGGTCAAAGCTCCTATAATTCACCCCTCCACTTT.